The rows below give T cell receptor beta chains drawn from one sample of a study of regulatory T cells in long-lasting Graves disease. One entry per CDR3 protein results from TCRdb running MiXCR on the multiplex PCR reads. The repertoire holds around 400,000 distinct CDR3 sequences, around 23% seen once, with 25% to 30% in the top ten. Sequences were derived from peripheral blood mononuclear cells (PBMCs), sampled when the disease was refractory, from a patient treated with antithyroid drugs. These receptors were collected from a middle-aged woman with Graves disease. Both conserved end residues are part of each CDR3. D genes are given only for firm matches. Some rows mark clone size as missing; the rest say once, few, many or name a class of expanded clone.

>TRBV6-1|-|TRBJ1-2|-
TGTGCCAGCAGTGCCCGGAGGGGACTTTTTTATGGCTACACCTTC
CASSARRGLFYGYTF
>TRBV3-1|-|TRBJ2-7|few
TGTGCCAGCAGCCCCCTCCTTCCAGGGAGCGAGCAGTACTTC
CASSPLLPGSEQYF
>TRBV6-5|-|TRBJ1-1|many
TGTGCCAGCAGTTACACACCTCGCACTGAAGCTTTCTTT
CASSYTPRTEAFF
>TRBV2|-|TRBJ1-1|many
TGTGCCAGCAGTGAAGAACCGTTGGGAGCTTTCTTT
CASSEEPLGAFF
>TRBV2|-|TRBJ1-1|few
TGTGCCAGCAAAAGGGACGGGAACACTGAAGCTTTCTTT
CASKRDGNTEAFF
>TRBV20-1|-|TRBJ1-1|many
TGCAGTGCTAGAGATCCGAGGGTTGAAGCTTTCTTT
CSARDPRVEAFF
>TRBV12-3/TRBV12-4|-|TRBJ1-1|many
TGTGCCAGCATCGTAGGTCGCCGGTGGGACACTGAAGCTTTCTTT
CASIVGRRWDTEAFF
>TRBV12-3/TRBV12-4|-|TRBJ2-7|many
TGTGCCAGCAGTTTCCACCGATCCAATTCTTACGAGCAGTACTTC
CASSFHRSNSYEQYF
>TRBV15|TRBD1|TRBJ2-5|many
TGTGCCACCAGCAGAGATGGGAAGGGGGCTCAAGAGACCCAGTACTTC
CATSRDGKGAQETQYF
>TRBV29-1|TRBD1|TRBJ1-1|many
TGCAGCGCCCTGACAGGGCGGGAACAAGCTTTCTTT
CSALTGREQAFF